These 15 T cell receptor beta chains share one sample of origin, sequenced in a study of T cells in women clearing cervical HPV infection. This table comes from immunoSEQ multiplex PCR, and its TCRdb copy is limited to in-frame clones, with some not included. Here the sample table reports some 20,000 clones. Sequencing was carried out using blood buffy coat. The receptors were sampled from a woman between 18 and 70 years old with a cervical HPV16 infection that either progressed to CIN3+ or cleared (not recorded which).

As for this clone: The read ends 3 residues early relative to the CDR3; the germline J gene fills the gap. This chain links TRBV7-2 with TRBJ2-1; D gene ambiguous. The germline V gene has CDR1 SGHTA and CDR2 FQGNSA. CDR3 length: 13 residues. Trimming cost V 0 bases and J 4 bases, with 4 bases left between them. Incomplete CDR3 DNA: TGTGCCAGCAGCTTAGCGCGGTACAATGAG. This codes for CASSLARYNE. From start to end, the CDR3 is CASSLARYNEQFF.

With regard to this clone: Read coverage stops 3 residues before the CDR3 terminus; the germline J gene supplies the remainder. The rearrangement links TRBV2 to TRBJ2-1; 13 bases fit TRBD2. V was pared by 8 bases and J by 5 bases, with 6 bases of the junction left unmatched. Germline CDR1 is SNHLY and CDR2 is FYNNEI. The CDR3 has 15 residues. CDR3 DNA, as far as it was read: TGTGCCAGCCCAGTACTAGCGGGGGGGGACAATGAG. Residues: CASPVLAGGDNE. In full, the CDR3 reads CASPVLAGGDNEQFF. Variable domain in full (rest from reference TRBV2 and TRBJ2-1): EPEVTQTPSHQVTQMGQEVILRCVPISNHLYFYWYRQILGQKVEFLVSFYNNEISEKSEIFDDQFSVERPDGSNFTLKIRSTKLEDSAMYFCASPVLAGGDNEQFFGPGTRLTVL.

A word on this clone: From the germline J gene comes the end of the CDR3, since the read stops 3 residues before it. J is TRBJ1-2 and V is TRBV5-6; TRBD1 aligns across 9 bases. V lost 4 bases and J lost 5; bases outside the gene matches: 9. Germline assignment: CDR1 SGHDT and CDR2 YYEEEE. The CDR3 consists of 15 residues. The CDR3 sequence: CASSRQGQGGYGYTF. CDR3 bases read: TGTGCCAGCAGCCGCCAGGGACAGGGCGGTTATGGC.

With respect to this clone: The CDR3 is cut off 3 residues early in the read; its end comes from the germline J gene. The chain has TRBV20-1 and TRBJ1-5, with 7 bases that match TRBD1. CDR1 and CDR2 from the germline V gene are DFQATT and SNEGSKA (reference sequence). V lost 0 bases to trimming and J lost 6 bases; unmatched junction nucleotides: 8. CDR3 length equals 15 residues. This CDR3 is CSARDSQGGRQPQHF. The covered CDR3 bases are TGCAGTGCTAGAGATTCCCAGGGGGGACGTCAGCCC.

The DNA read from the CDR3 is TGTGCCAGCTCCCCGGACTCGCGGGGGGACACAGATACG. It translates to CASSPDSRGDTDT. The complete CDR3 sequence is CASSPDSRGDTDTQYF. V and J are TRBV18 and TRBJ2-3, with 8 nucleotides matching TRBD2. The missing CDR3 end, 3 residues past where the read stops, is filled in from the germline J gene. V shed 6 bases and J 2 bases; nucleotides not matched to a gene: 10. In germline, CDR1 is KGHSH, CDR2 LQKENI. The CDR3 sequence is 16 residues long.

In regard to this clone: The observed sequence ends 3 residues before the CDR3 terminus, with the missing tail filled in from the germline J gene. The rearrangement links TRBV19 to TRBJ1-5; the match to TRBD1 covers 8 bases. Germline V CDR1 and CDR2: LNHDA, SQIVND (reference sequence). The junction had 3 bases not matched to a gene; V was cut back by 1 base and J by 4 bases. This CDR3 has 15 amino acids. Partial CDR3 DNA: TGTGCCAGTAGTATAGTGACAGGGGCTAATCAGCCC. It specifies CASSIVTGANQP. The whole CDR3 reads CASSIVTGANQPQHF.

Points on this clone: The CDR3 extends 3 residues past the end of the read, so its final part is completed from the germline J gene. The chain joins TRBV20-1 to TRBJ1-2; 7 nucleotides agree with TRBD1. J lost 0 bases, V lost 3 bases, and 7 bases had no gene match. The CDR3 length is 15 residues. Germline CDR1 reads DFQATT; CDR2 reads SNEGSKA (reference sequence). The CDR3 loop is CSARVRTGTNYGYTF. The covered CDR3 bases are TGCAGTGCTAGGGTCAGGACAGGAACTAACTATGGC.

Comment on this clone: The sequence runs out 3 residues before the end of the CDR3; the remainder is reconstructed from the germline J gene. The rearrangement links TRBV18 to TRBJ1-2, with 9 bases fitting TRBD1. The CDR3 totals 14 residues. In germline, CDR1 is KGHSH, CDR2 LQKENI. CDR3 DNA (partial): TGTGCCAGCTCACCAGCGGACAGGGGCCTGAGC. It codes for CASSPADRGLS. The complete CDR3 sequence is CASSPADRGLSYTF.

Points on this clone: The missing CDR3 end, 3 residues past where the read stops, is filled in from the germline J gene. The chain combines TRBV7-3 with TRBJ2-3; 11 positions agree with TRBD1. This CDR3 comprises 14 residues. Trimming cost V 3 bases and J 4 bases; bases outside gene matches: 0. Germline CDR1 SGHTA, CDR2 FQGTGA. This chain's CDR3 is CASSLGQGADTQYF. The DNA read from the CDR3 is TGTGCCAGCAGCTTGGGACAGGGGGCAGATACG.

Points on this clone: The read terminates 3 residues before the CDR3 end, so the remaining end is supplied by the germline J gene. The chain recombines TRBV5-5 with TRBJ2-3, with no clear D. The length of the CDR3 is 15 residues. Germline V lookup: CDR1 SGHKS, CDR2 YYEKEE (reference sequence). V was pared by 0 bases and J by 2 bases, with 10 bases between. The CDR3 sequence is CASSLDTTLTDTQYF. The part of the CDR3 DNA that was read is TGTGCCAGCAGCTTGGATACTACCCTCACAGATACG.

Remarks on this clone: The read falls 3 residues short of the CDR3 end, and the missing part is taken from the germline J gene. The V call is TRBV19, the J call TRBJ1-5; D not resolved. Deletions cut 2 bases from V and 2 bases from J, with 10 bases between. This CDR3 is 15 amino acids long. Germline CDR1 and CDR2: LNHDA and SQIVND (reference sequence). The covered CDR3 bases are TGTGCCAGTAGTATACCGACTTGGGGCAATCAGCCC. Its translation: CASSIPTWGNQP. The CDR3 in its entirety is CASSIPTWGNQPQHF.

Points on this clone: The read halts 3 residues ahead of the CDR3 end, with the missing end drawn from the germline J gene. The rearrangement uses TRBV7-3 and TRBJ1-4; TRBD1 might be the D (6 bases). The CDR3 covers 15 residues. The germline CDR1 and CDR2 sequences are SGHTA and FQGTGA. V was pared by 0 bases and J by 5 bases, with 10 bases between. The covered CDR3 bases are TGTGCCAGCAGCTTAACGACAGGCTCGAATGAAAAA. Its translation is CASSLTTGSNEK. The entire CDR3 reads CASSLTTGSNEKLFF.

On this clone itself: The read ends 3 residues before the CDR3 terminus; that terminus is restored from the germline J gene. The rearrangement joins TRBV30 to TRBJ2-2, with D possibly TRBD1 on 6 matching bases. Trimming left V 5 bases short and J 6 bases short, with 28 bases between. The CDR3 has 18 residues. Germline V CDR1 and CDR2: GTSNPN, SVGIG (reference sequence). The CDR3: CAWAGGPTGLRFAGELFF. The part of the CDR3 DNA that was read is TGTGCCTGGGCGGGTGGTCCTACAGGGCTAAGGTTCGCCGGGGAG.

About this clone itself: The read comes to an end 3 residues before the CDR3 does, leaving the germline J gene to fill in the end. The chain has TRBV6-2 or TRBV6-3 and TRBJ2-5; a possible D gene is TRBD1 (6 bases). CDR1 and CDR2 (germline): MNHEY, SVGEGT. The length of the CDR3 is 16 residues. CDR3 in amino acids: CASSSSVEGDMKTQYF. The sequenced part of the CDR3 DNA is TGTGCCAGCAGTTCGTCCGTAGAGGGGGACATGAAAACC.

For this clone: The read stops 3 residues short of the end of the CDR3; the missing end is completed from the germline J gene. This chain connects TRBV6-4 to TRBJ1-1; D gene unclear. V was trimmed by 3 bases and J by 1 base, leaving 6 bases between them. The CDR3 loop spans 13 amino acids. In germline, CDR1 is MRHNA, CDR2 SNTAGT. The CDR3 loop is CASSESPNTEAFF. The part of the CDR3 DNA that was read is TGTGCCAGCAGTGAGAGCCCGAACACTGAA.